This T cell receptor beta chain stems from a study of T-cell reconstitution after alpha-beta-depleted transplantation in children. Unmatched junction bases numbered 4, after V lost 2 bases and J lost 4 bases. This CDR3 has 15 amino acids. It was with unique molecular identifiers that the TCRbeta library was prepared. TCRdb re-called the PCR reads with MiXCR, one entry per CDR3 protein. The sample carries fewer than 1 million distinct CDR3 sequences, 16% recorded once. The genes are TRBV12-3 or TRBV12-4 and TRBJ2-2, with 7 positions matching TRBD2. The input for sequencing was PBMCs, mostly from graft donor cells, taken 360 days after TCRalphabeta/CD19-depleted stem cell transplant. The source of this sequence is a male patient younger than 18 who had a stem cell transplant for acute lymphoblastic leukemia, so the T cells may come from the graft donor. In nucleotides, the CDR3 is TGTGCCAGCAGTTTAAAGCGGGGCAGCACCGGGGAGCTGTTTTTT. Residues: CASSLKRGSTGELFF.